This TCR beta chain was found in a study of cytomegalovirus exposure and HLA in healthy donors. Study-wide results and limits: An analysis was carried out later, and it reportedly showed fewer N-insertions in an Asian-associated ancestry cluster than the roughly 700-donor mean. Earlier analysis found most TCR beta V segments productive about 87% or about 30% of the time. Being indistinguishable, some V segments were excluded, TRBV6-2 and TRBV6-3 among them. Only CMV serostatus was available as immune exposure information.

On this clone itself: Its antigen remains unidentified.

A multiplex PCR was run with 60 Vbeta primers and 13 Jbeta primers. Sequencing used immunoSEQ multiplex PCR; TCRdb keeps in-frame clones, though not all of them. The repertoire holds roughly 68,000 clones, with around 64% as singletons. Trimming pared 5 bases from V and 6 bases from J, leaving 12 bases between. Germline V CDR1 and CDR2: SGHAT, FQNNGV. This CDR3 contains 13 residues. The sequence derives from a man aged 35 to 55 in good health and CMV-seropositive. The chain has TRBV11-2 and TRBJ2-3; no reliable D call. Sequencing input: PBMCs. CDR3 in DNA: TGTGCCAGCAGCCTTAGCATGGCGGATACGCAGTATTTT. Residues: CASSLSMADTQYF.